The 8 T cell receptor beta chains listed next were all sequenced from one sample in a study of CD8+CD57+ T cells in acquired aplastic anemia. Profiles of TCR beta VDJ and CDR3 were generated from a genomic DNA template. MiXCR was run by TCRdb on the reads, yielding one entry per CDR3 protein. The profile shows fewer than 250,000 distinct CDR3 sequences, around half of them singletons. Sequenced material: sorted CD4+, CD8+, or CD8+CD57+ T cells (not recorded which) from PBMCs. The source of these receptors is a human donor in good health, serving as a control.

The chain links TRBV20-1 to TRBJ1-6; D is unresolved. CDR1 and CDR2 from the germline V gene are DFQATT and SNEGSKA (reference sequence). CDR3 size: 13 residues. Trimming left V 0 bases short and J 10 bases short, with 10 bases between. The CDR3 reads CSARDVRGSPLHF. In nucleotides, the CDR3 is TGCAGTGCTAGAGATGTCAGAGGATCACCCCTCCACTTT.

This clonotype was found many times. The V and J genes are TRBV4-3 and TRBJ2-7; 10 nucleotides line up with TRBD1. The CDR3 has 13 residues. V trimming: 6 bases; J trimming: 4 bases; junction bases outside the gene matches: 3. The V gene's germline CDR1 is LGHNA and CDR2 YSLEER. The CDR3 sequence: CASSWDRGYEQYF. The CDR3 nucleotides read TGCGCCAGCAGTTGGGACAGGGGATACGAGCAGTACTTC.

The CDR3 region is CASSRKLSDYGYTF. The CDR3 DNA sequence: TGTGCCAGCAGCCGGAAGTTAAGCGACTATGGCTACACCTTC. The chain has TRBV7-2 and TRBJ1-2, with D uncertain. The CDR3 is made up of 14 amino acids. CDR1 SGHTA and CDR2 FQGNSA come from the germline V gene. Trimming cost V 5 bases and J 3 bases, with 13 bases left between them.

V usage is TRBV5-1 and J usage is TRBJ1-4; no definite D call. V shed 5 bases and J shed 0 bases, with 11 bases lying between them. The CDR3 is 15 residues long. Germline-derived CDR1 and CDR2 are SGHRS and YFSETQ. The CDR3 loop reads CASSIMGATNEKLFF. Here the CDR3 DNA reads TGCGCCAGCAGTATTATGGGAGCAACTAATGAAAAACTGTTTTTT. The full variable domain, with the rest looked up from reference TRBV5-1 and TRBJ1-4, is KAGVTQTPRYLIKTRGQQVTLSCSPISGHRSVSWYQQTPGQGLQFLFEYFSETQRNKGNFPGRFSGRQFSNSRSEMNVSTLELGDSALYLCASSIMGATNEKLFFGSGTQLSVL.

The chain uses TRBV2 and TRBJ1-2; the D is unclear. CDR1 is SNHLY, CDR2 FYNNEI, per germline. With 7 bases removed from V and 5 bases from J, the gap between germline ends came to 14 bases. The CDR3 covers 13 residues. CDR3 residues: CASIGLGGYGYTF. The CDR3 region has the DNA TGTGCCAGCATCGGGTTAGGTGGATATGGCTACACCTTC.

There are many counts of this clonotype. The genes are TRBV6-5 and TRBJ1-1; the D is unclear. Germline CDR1 is MNHEY and CDR2 is SVGAGI. V lost 5 bases and J 1 base, leaving 8 bases between the germline ends. The CDR3 sequence is 13 residues long. In DNA, the CDR3 is TGTGCCAGCAGTCCCCCTTCGAACACTGAAGCTTTCTTT. Its translation: CASSPPSNTEAFF.

This clonotype was observed a few times. The junction does not match germline at one end; this may be a read error. The V call is TRBV20-1, the J call TRBJ1-6; D remains ambiguous. Germline V gene data show CDR1 as DFQATT and CDR2 as SNEGSKA (reference sequence). The CDR3 totals 13 residues. CDR3 DNA: TGCAGTGTTAGAAGGGAACTCGGCTCACCCCTCCACTTT. Protein: CSVRRELGSPLHF.

This clonotype appeared many times. V usage is TRBV5-5 and J usage is TRBJ1-5; the D gene is possibly TRBD1 (5 bases). Germline V gene data show CDR1 as SGHKS and CDR2 as YYEKEE (reference sequence). V gave up 1 base and J gave up 8 bases, with 19 bases separating them. This CDR3 spans 16 amino acids. The CDR3 DNA reads as TGTGCCAGCAGCTTGAATGCTCCGGGGGTGCTCGAGCCCCAGCATTTT. Its translation: CASSLNAPGVLEPQHF. The whole variable domain, remainder taken from reference TRBV5-5 and TRBJ1-5, is DAGVTQSPTHLIKTRGQQVTLRCSPISGHKSVSWYQQVLGQGPQFIFQYYEKEERGRGNFPDRFSARQFPNYSSELNVNALLLGDSALYLCASSLNAPGVLEPQHFGDGTRLSIL.